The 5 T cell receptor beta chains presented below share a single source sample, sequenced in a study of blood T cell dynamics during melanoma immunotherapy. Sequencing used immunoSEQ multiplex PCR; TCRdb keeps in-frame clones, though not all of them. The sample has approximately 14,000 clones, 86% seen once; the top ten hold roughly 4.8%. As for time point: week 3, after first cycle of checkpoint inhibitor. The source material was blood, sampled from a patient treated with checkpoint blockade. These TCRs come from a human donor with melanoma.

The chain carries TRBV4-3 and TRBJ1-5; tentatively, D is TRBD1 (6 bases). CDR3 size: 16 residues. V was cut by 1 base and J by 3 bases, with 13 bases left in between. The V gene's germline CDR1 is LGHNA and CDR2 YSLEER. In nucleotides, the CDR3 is TGCGCCAGCAGCCAAGGCCCAGGGGCCGTCAATCAGCCCCAGCATTTT. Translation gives CASSQGPGAVNQPQHF.

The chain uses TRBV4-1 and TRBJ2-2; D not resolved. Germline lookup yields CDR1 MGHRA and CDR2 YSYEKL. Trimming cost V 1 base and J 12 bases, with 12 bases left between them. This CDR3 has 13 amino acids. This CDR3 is CASSQVGQEKLFF. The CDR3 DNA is TGCGCCAGCAGCCAAGTAGGGCAGGAAAAGCTGTTTTTT.

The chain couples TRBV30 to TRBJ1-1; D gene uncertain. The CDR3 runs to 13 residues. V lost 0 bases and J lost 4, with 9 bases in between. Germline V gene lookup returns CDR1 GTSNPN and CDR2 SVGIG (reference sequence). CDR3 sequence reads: CAWSVLRATEAFF. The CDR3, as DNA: TGTGCCTGGAGTGTACTTAGAGCCACTGAAGCTTTCTTT.

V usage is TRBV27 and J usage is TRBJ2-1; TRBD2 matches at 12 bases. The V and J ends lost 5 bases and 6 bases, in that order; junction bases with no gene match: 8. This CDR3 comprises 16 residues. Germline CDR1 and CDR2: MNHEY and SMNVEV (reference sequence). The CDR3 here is CASSRMLAGGSNEQFF. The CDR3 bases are TGTGCCAGCAGTCGAATGCTAGCGGGAGGGAGCAATGAGCAGTTCTTC.

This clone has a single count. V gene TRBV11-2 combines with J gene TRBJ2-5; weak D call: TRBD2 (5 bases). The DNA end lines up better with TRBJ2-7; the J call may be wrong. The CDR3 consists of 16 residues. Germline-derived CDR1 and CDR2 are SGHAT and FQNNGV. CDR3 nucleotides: TGTGCCAGCAGCCCAATCGCCAGGACTGGGACCTACGAGCAGTACTTC. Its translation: CASSPIARTGTYEQYF.